This entry lists 22 T cell receptor beta chains sequenced from one sample in a study of blood T cells in healthy people across ages (dated by TCRdb to between 2014 and 2016). The protocol used for the library was 5' RACE. Sequencer: Illumina HiSeq 2500. A second roughly 6 to 12 cycle PCR used a sample-barcoded 5' primer and a J-beta primer mix. TCRdb cleaned the public reads at Q25 with fastp, built clones with MiXCR and kept in-frame beta chains. Every entry covers one CDR3 protein and lists the most common genes and DNA from its rows. This sample is represented by approximately 290,000 distinct CDR3 sequences; 27% of them were singletons. 29% of the sample lies in the top ten. Sequenced material: blood. All receptors derive from a woman in her seventies in good health.

The chain links TRBV27 to TRBJ1-2; no definite D call. The V gene lost 3 bases and the J gene lost 8 bases, with 22 bases spanning the gap. Looked up from germline, CDR1 is MNHEY and CDR2 is SMNVEV (reference sequence). This CDR3 is built from 16 residues. CDR3 DNA sequence: TGTGCCAGCAGTTTCGCGGATGCGGTGGGGAATCGAGGCTACACCTTC. Protein product: CASSFADAVGNRGYTF.

This sequence joins TRBV20-1 and TRBJ2-5; the match to TRBD2 covers 9 bases. Trimming took 3 bases from V and 1 from J; bases not matched to a gene: 9. The CDR3 is 16 residues long. Germline CDR1 DFQATT, CDR2 SNEGSKA (reference sequence). CDR3 region: CSASGGGGESQETQYF. As DNA, the CDR3 is TGCAGTGCTAGTGGAGGCGGGGGGGAATCCCAAGAGACCCAGTACTTC.

The chain carries TRBV3-1 and TRBJ2-7; the D is unclear. The ends were cut back, 0 bases at V and 2 bases at J, with 8 bases in the middle. This CDR3 region has 14 residues. Germline V gene lookup returns CDR1 LGHDT and CDR2 YNNKEL (reference sequence). CDR3 amino acids: CASSQDESPYEQYF. In DNA, the CDR3 is TGTGCCAGCAGCCAAGATGAAAGCCCCTACGAGCAGTACTTC.

The rearrangement links TRBV10-1 to TRBJ2-5; D gene ambiguous. CDR1 and CDR2 from the germline V gene are WNHNN and SYGVQD (reference sequence). V lost 0 bases to trimming and J lost 1 base, with 18 bases between them. This CDR3 comprises 18 residues. The DNA of the CDR3 is TGCGCCAGCAGTGAGTCCGTTGTTAACGTCTTTGCCCAAGAGACCCAGTACTTC. It translates to CASSESVVNVFAQETQYF.

The rearrangement joins TRBV20-1 to TRBJ1-4; D not certain. Trimming stripped 0 bases from V and 2 bases from J, with 10 bases between. The germline V gene has CDR1 DFQATT and CDR2 SNEGSKA (reference sequence). CDR3 length: 15 residues. Here the CDR3 reads CSARDRRGTNEKLFF. As DNA, the CDR3 is TGCAGTGCTAGAGATCGCCGCGGCACTAATGAAAAACTGTTTTTT.

This clonotype was recorded a few times. The chain has TRBV6-5 and TRBJ2-5, with D uncertain. This CDR3 is built from 16 residues. Deletions cut 0 bases from V and 2 bases from J, with 13 bases between. CDR1 is MNHEY, CDR2 SVGAGI, per germline. The CDR3 loop is CASSYSIGNPQETQYF. The CDR3 DNA is TGTGCCAGCAGTTACTCGATCGGAAATCCACAAGAGACCCAGTACTTC.

This clonotype was observed at least ten times. The V and J genes are TRBV6-2 or TRBV6-3 and TRBJ2-2; maybe TRBD2 (6 bases). Germline V CDR1 and CDR2: MNHEY, SVGEGT. This CDR3 comprises 14 residues. The V end lost 2 bases, the J end lost 3 bases, and 7 bases lay between the germline ends. CDR3 residues: CASSYRRDTGELFF. Here the CDR3 DNA reads TGTGCCAGCAGTTACAGGAGGGACACCGGGGAGCTGTTTTTT.

This clonotype was seen repeatedly, ten times or more. J is TRBJ2-5 and V is TRBV7-8; 9 bases map to TRBD1. V dropped 5 bases and J dropped 5; count of bases not matched to a gene: 9. Germline lookup yields CDR1 SGHVS and CDR2 FQNEAQ. This CDR3 has 15 amino acids. CDR3 bases: TGTGCCAGCAGCGATACACAAGGACAGGGGGAGACCCAGTACTTC. Translated, it gives CASSDTQGQGETQYF.

The genes are TRBV9 and TRBJ2-7; TRBD2 is a possible D gene (5 bases). V was trimmed by 1 base and J by 0 bases, leaving 8 bases between them. The germline V gene has CDR1 SGDLS and CDR2 YYNGEE. CDR3 length: 14 amino acids. DNA of the CDR3: TGTGCCAGCAGCGTAAAGGACTTCTCCTACGAGCAGTACTTC. Protein product: CASSVKDFSYEQYF.

Comment on this clonotype: The conserved phenylalanine or tryptophan normally closing the CDR3 is absent here, so this likely arose from a read error. V gene TRBV29-1 combines with J gene TRBJ2-1; D remains ambiguous. The CDR3 loop spans 12 amino acids. The V and J ends lost 7 bases and 1 base respectively, with 8 bases between them. Germline values: CDR1 SQVTM, CDR2 ANQGSEA. For the CDR3, the DNA is TGCAGCGGGGCAGTGTCCTACAATGAGCAGTTCCTC. Residues: CSGAVSYNEQFL.

V and J are TRBV20-1 and TRBJ2-5, with 11 bases identical to TRBD2. Per the germline V gene, CDR1 is DFQATT and CDR2 is SNEGSKA (reference sequence). Unmatched junction bases numbered 16, after V lost 5 bases and J lost 11 bases. The CDR3 loop spans 15 amino acids. For the CDR3, the DNA is TGCAGTGCTCTAAAACCGGGACTAGCGGCGGGGGAGCAGTACTTC. This gives the protein CSALKPGLAAGEQYF.

The gene calls are TRBV5-6 and TRBJ2-7; tentatively, D is TRBD2 (6 bases). Trimming shortened V by 4 bases and J by 0 bases, and 14 bases separated the two germline ends. Germline V CDR1 and CDR2: SGHDT, YYEEEE. The CDR3 loop spans 15 amino acids. CDR3 sequence (DNA): TGTGCCAGCAGCAACCCTAGCGCGCTCTCCTACGAGCAGTACTTC. Translated: CASSNPSALSYEQYF.

This clonotype came up a few times. The chain uses TRBV29-1 and TRBJ2-5; D gene uncertain. The DNA end lines up better with TRBJ2-7; the J call may be wrong. The CDR3 is 13 amino acids. Germline lookup yields CDR1 SQVTM and CDR2 ANQGSEA. DNA of the CDR3: TGCAGCGTTGCCCGACGGGCCTCCTACGAGCAGTACTTC. Translated: CSVARRASYEQYF.

Remarks on this clonotype: The junction differs from germline at one of its ends, possibly a read error. CDR3 loop: CSAGLAGGGTDTRYF. The CDR3 DNA reads as TGCAGCGCCGGATTAGCGGGAGGGGGGACAGATACGCGGTATTTT. The J gene is TRBJ2-3, the V gene TRBV29-1; 11 bases map to TRBD2. This CDR3 has 15 amino acids. The germline gives CDR1 SQVTM, CDR2 ANQGSEA.

The sample holds one count of this clonotype. The chain combines TRBV20-1 with TRBJ2-1, with 11 bases matching TRBD2. This CDR3 has 15 residues. Germline trimming cut 3 bases from V and 13 bases from J; bases unmatched to any gene: 14. CDR1 and CDR2 (germline): DFQATT, SNEGSKA (reference sequence). CDR3 loop: CSASRTSGLRGVQFF. The CDR3 nucleotides read TGCAGTGCTAGCCGGACTAGCGGGCTTCGGGGGGTACAGTTCTTC.

Comment on this clonotype: This may arise from a read error, as a much more abundant clone is one base away. This chain uses TRBV27 with TRBJ2-1; a possible D gene is TRBD2 (6 bases). The CDR3 has 15 residues. The V end lost 4 bases, the J end lost 0 bases, and 10 bases lay between the germline ends. Germline-derived CDR1 and CDR2 are MNHEY and SMNVEV (reference sequence). CDR3 DNA sequence: TGTGCCAGCAGTTCTAGCGAGAGCTCCTACAATGAGCAGTTCTTC. The encoded protein is CASSSSESSYNEQFF.

Worth noting for this clonotype: A much larger clone is a single base away; this may be a read error. J is TRBJ2-7 and V is TRBV12-3 or TRBV12-4; D may match TRBD1 or TRBD2 (5 bases each). This CDR3 comprises 14 residues. In DNA, the CDR3 is TGTGCCAGCAGTCTACGGGACGGCTCCTACGGGCAGTACTTC. Its protein product is CASSLRDGSYGQYF.

This chain uses TRBV9 with TRBJ2-5; either TRBD1 or TRBD2 may supply D (5 bases each). With 6 bases removed from V and 5 bases from J, the gap between germline ends came to 20 bases. Germline CDR1 SGDLS, CDR2 YYNGEE. The CDR3 extends over 15 amino acids. The CDR3 region has the DNA TGTGCCAGCAATCCCGACGGGGCAGTGCGGGAGACCCAGTACTTC. This gives the protein CASNPDGAVRETQYF.

This clonotype was seen repeatedly, ten times or more. The chain has TRBV3-1 and TRBJ1-3; 8 bases line up with TRBD1. After removal of 4 bases from V and 4 bases from J, the junction contained 3 bases not matched to a gene. This CDR3 has 14 amino acids. Germline-derived CDR1 and CDR2 are LGHDT and YNNKEL (reference sequence). The CDR3 DNA reads as TGTGCCAGCAGCCGCAGGGGGCTCGGAAACACCATATATTTT. Protein: CASSRRGLGNTIYF.

The rearrangement uses TRBV9 and TRBJ1-6; D gene ambiguous. Germline loops: CDR1 SGDLS, CDR2 YYNGEE. The CDR3 is 15 residues long. The V gene lost 3 bases and the J gene lost 9 bases, with 16 bases spanning the gap. The CDR3 loop is CASSAGRTSSSPLHF. CDR3 nucleotides: TGTGCCAGCAGCGCCGGGCGGACCAGTAGTTCACCCCTCCACTTT.

With regard to this clonotype: At one end, the junction sequence differs from germline, possibly due to a read error. This chain uses TRBV19 with TRBJ2-2; D possibly corresponds to TRBD2 (6 bases). CDR1 and CDR2 from the germline V gene are LNHDA and SQIVND (reference sequence). This CDR3 region has 15 residues. CDR3 coding DNA: TGTGTCAGTAGGGCTGACGCGGCGGGAACCGGGGAGCTGTTTTTT. Translated, it gives CVSRADAAGTGELFF.

Only a few counts were recorded for this clonotype. The chain carries TRBV6-2 or TRBV6-3 and TRBJ2-2, with D perhaps matching TRBD1 (6 bases). The CDR3 has 14 amino acids. The germline V gene has CDR1 MNHEY and CDR2 SVGEGT. V lost 3 bases, J lost 3 bases, and 8 bases lay in between. CDR3 sequence (DNA): TGTGCCAGCAGTTATGGACAGTACACCGGGGAGCTGTTTTTT. Encoded protein: CASSYGQYTGELFF.